Listed below are T cell receptor beta chains from one sample, sequenced in a study of T cells in Graves' hyperthyroidism and ophthalmopathy. TCRdb redid the calling of the multiplex PCR reads with MiXCR, one entry per CDR3 protein. This table has approximately 620,000 distinct CDR3 sequences, around 15% appearing once. Source material: blood. The receptors stem from a woman aged 35 to 49 with Graves' ophthalmopathy. CDR3s include the opening cysteine and the closing phenylalanine or tryptophan. A D gene is named only where the DNA matches it firmly.

j_call | v_call | d_call | cdr3_aa
TRBJ2-3 | TRBV3-1 | . | CASSQDLSRSQYF
TRBJ2-1 | TRBV7-3 | . | CASSSLPDPYNEQFF
TRBJ2-5 | TRBV12-3/TRBV12-4 | TRBD2 | CASSLTSGNRETQYF
TRBJ2-7 | TRBV5-1 | TRBD1 | CASSWGQTEQYF
TRBJ1-3 | TRBV7-9 | . | CASSQGPVSGNTIYF
TRBJ1-1 | TRBV7-2 | TRBD1 | CASSSMTGEGTEAFF
TRBJ2-7 | TRBV5-1 | . | CASSPTPAQSSCEQYF
TRBJ2-1 | TRBV18 | . | CASSLAGKYNEQFF
TRBJ1-2 | TRBV12-3/TRBV12-4 | TRBD1 | CASTAGQKGYTF
TRBJ2-7 | TRBV4-1 | TRBD1 | CASSPGQQGTYEQYF
TRBJ2-4 | TRBV2 | TRBD1 | CASSAAGGRDIQYF
TRBJ1-2 | TRBV5-6 | . | CASSFMNSIFRGEGYAF
TRBJ2-1 | TRBV28 | TRBD2 | CASSLLGAGDNEQFF
TRBJ1-2 | TRBV3-1 | . | CASSQDLSNNYGYTF
TRBJ2-3 | TRBV6-1 | TRBD2 | CASRAASGGDTQYF
TRBJ2-4 | TRBV28 | . | CASSPPGVAKNIQYF
TRBJ1-1 | TRBV7-9 | TRBD1 | CASSYTGATEAFF